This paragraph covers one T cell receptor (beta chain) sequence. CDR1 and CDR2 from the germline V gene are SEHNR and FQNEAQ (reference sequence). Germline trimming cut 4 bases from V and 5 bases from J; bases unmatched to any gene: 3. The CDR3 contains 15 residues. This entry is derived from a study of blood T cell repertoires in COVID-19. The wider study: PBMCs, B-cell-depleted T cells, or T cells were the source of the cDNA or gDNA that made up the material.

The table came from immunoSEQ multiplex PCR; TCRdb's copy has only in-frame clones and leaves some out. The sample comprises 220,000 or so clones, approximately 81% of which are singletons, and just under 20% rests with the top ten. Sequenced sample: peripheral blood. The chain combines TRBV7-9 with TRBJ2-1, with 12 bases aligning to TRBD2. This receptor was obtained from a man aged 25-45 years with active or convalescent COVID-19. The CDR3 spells CASSYRLAGDNEQFF. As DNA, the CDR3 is TGTGCCAGCAGCTACCGACTAGCGGGGGACAATGAGCAGTTCTTC.